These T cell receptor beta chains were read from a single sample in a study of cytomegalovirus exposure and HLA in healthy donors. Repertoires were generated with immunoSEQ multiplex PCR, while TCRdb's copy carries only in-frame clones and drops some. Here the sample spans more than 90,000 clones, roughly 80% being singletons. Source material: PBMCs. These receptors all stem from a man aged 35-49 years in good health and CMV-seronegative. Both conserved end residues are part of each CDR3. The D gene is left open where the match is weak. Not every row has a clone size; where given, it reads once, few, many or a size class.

CDR3 DNA: TGTGCCAGCAGCTCACAAAAGGGGGCCCATCAGCCCCAGCATTTT; CDR3 protein: CASSSQKGAHQPQHF; J gene: TRBJ1-5; V gene: TRBV6-6; clone size: NA; D gene: TRBD1
CDR3 DNA: TGTGCCAGCCGGCTCCGGGGACTGCGCTACGAGCAGTACTTC; CDR3 protein: CASRLRGLRYEQYF; J gene: TRBJ2-7; V gene: TRBV28; clone size: NA; D gene: NA
CDR3 DNA: TGTGCCAGTAGTGGACTAGCGGTTAACACAGATACGCAGTATTTT; CDR3 protein: CASSGLAVNTDTQYF; J gene: TRBJ2-3; V gene: TRBV19; clone size: NA; D gene: TRBD2
CDR3 DNA: TGTGCCAGCTCACAGGGAGGACGAGGAAACACCATATATTTT; CDR3 protein: CASSQGGRGNTIYF; J gene: TRBJ1-3; V gene: TRBV18; clone size: NA; D gene: NA
CDR3 DNA: TGTGCCAGTAGTATCCCCCATAAGCGGGGGGTAAACAATGAGCAGTTCTTC; CDR3 protein: CASSIPHKRGVNNEQFF; J gene: TRBJ2-1; V gene: TRBV19; clone size: NA; D gene: TRBD2
CDR3 DNA: TGTGCCAGCAGAGGGACAGGGGGATCCAGGGCCTCTGGGGCCAACGTCCTGACTTTC; CDR3 protein: CASRGTGGSRASGANVLTF; J gene: TRBJ2-6; V gene: TRBV9; clone size: NA; D gene: TRBD1
CDR3 DNA: TGTGCCAGCAGGGTGAGCGCGTTCAACTACACTGAAGCTTTCTTT; CDR3 protein: CASRVSAFNYTEAFF; J gene: TRBJ1-1; V gene: TRBV5-4; clone size: NA; D gene: NA
CDR3 DNA: TGTGCCAGCAGCTTGCGACTAGCGGGAGGAGCCTACGAGCAGTACTTC; CDR3 protein: CASSLRLAGGAYEQYF; J gene: TRBJ2-7; V gene: TRBV5-5; clone size: NA; D gene: TRBD2
CDR3 DNA: TGTGCCAGCAGCCCAGACGGGGGCACCGGGGAGCTGTTTTTT; CDR3 protein: CASSPDGGTGELFF; J gene: TRBJ2-2; V gene: TRBV7-2; clone size: NA; D gene: NA
CDR3 DNA: TGTGCCAGCGCTAGACGGCGGGAGCAATTCAATGAGCAGTTCTTC; CDR3 protein: CASARRREQFNEQFF; J gene: TRBJ2-1; V gene: TRBV19; clone size: NA; D gene: TRBD2
CDR3 DNA: TGTGCCAGCAGTACGCACTCCGGACAGACCGGGGAGCTGTTTTTT; CDR3 protein: CASSTHSGQTGELFF; J gene: TRBJ2-2; V gene: TRBV6-5; clone size: few; D gene: NA
CDR3 DNA: TGTGCCAGCAGCTTAGCGCGGGGGTCTAGCACAGATACGCAGTATTTT; CDR3 protein: CASSLARGSSTDTQYF; J gene: TRBJ2-3; V gene: TRBV7-2; clone size: NA; D gene: TRBD2
CDR3 DNA: TGCAGCGCCGCGGGACAGATGAACACTGAAGCTTTCTTT; CDR3 protein: CSAAGQMNTEAFF; J gene: TRBJ1-1; V gene: TRBV29-1; clone size: few; D gene: TRBD1
CDR3 DNA: TGTGCCAGCACCGATGACAGGGGGGCCTACGAGCAGTACTTC; CDR3 protein: CASTDDRGAYEQYF; J gene: TRBJ2-7; V gene: TRBV2; clone size: NA; D gene: TRBD1
CDR3 DNA: TGTGCCAGCAGCGTGGACAGGGGGAATTCACCCCTCCACTTT; CDR3 protein: CASSVDRGNSPLHF; J gene: TRBJ1-6; V gene: TRBV7-2; clone size: NA; D gene: TRBD1
CDR3 DNA: TGTGCCAGCAGCGAAACTAGCGGGGGAGCAGAGACCCAGTACTTC; CDR3 protein: CASSETSGGAETQYF; J gene: TRBJ2-5; V gene: TRBV9; clone size: few; D gene: TRBD2
CDR3 DNA: TGTTCCAGCAGCTTAGGGCAGCAAGAGACCCAGTACTTC; CDR3 protein: CSSSLGQQETQYF; J gene: TRBJ2-5; V gene: TRBV7-9; clone size: NA; D gene: NA